Each of the 25 T cell receptor beta chains below was sequenced from the same sample in a study of blood T cell repertoires in COVID-19. Only in-frame clones appear in the TCRdb table, and some are missing; sequencing was by immunoSEQ multiplex PCR. Of 100,000 to 150,000 clones in the sample, around 83% were seen once. What was sequenced was peripheral blood. The receptors were sampled from a man aged 40-49 years with active or convalescent COVID-19.

The V and J genes are TRBV6-2 or TRBV6-3 and TRBJ2-1, with 13 nucleotides matching TRBD2. Germline V gene lookup returns CDR1 MNHEY and CDR2 SVGEGT. J gave up 15 bases and V 2 bases, and 10 bases lay outside the gene matches. The CDR3 extends over 15 amino acids. The CDR3 loop is CASSYTPSLAGGWFF. For the CDR3, the DNA is TGTGCCAGCAGTTACACCCCCTCACTAGCGGGGGGGTGGTTCTTC.

The V call is TRBV6-1, the J call TRBJ1-1; 7 bases agree with TRBD1. Germline CDR1 is MNHNS and CDR2 is SASEGT. The length of the CDR3 is 15 residues. V shed 1 base, J shed 5 bases, and the junction held 7 bases outside the gene matches. The CDR3 is CASSEEGAIGTEAFF. CDR3 nucleotides: TGTGCCAGCAGTGAAGAGGGGGCTATTGGGACTGAAGCTTTCTTT.

This clone was observed once. CDR3 nucleotide sequence: TGTGCCAGTAGTCCGCTAGCGGTAACAGATACGCAGTATTTT. This encodes CASSPLAVTDTQYF. The chain has TRBV19 and TRBJ2-3, with 7 nucleotides matching TRBD2. There are 14 residues in the CDR3. CDR1 LNHDA and CDR2 SQIVND come from the germline V gene (reference sequence). V was clipped by 5 bases and J by 3 bases; unmatched bases: 5.

The V call is TRBV12-3 or TRBV12-4, the J call TRBJ1-1; D perhaps matches TRBD1 (6 bases). CDR3 length: 13 amino acids. Trimming left V 6 bases short and J 0 bases short, with 8 bases between. This CDR3 is CASRGHLNTEAFF. The CDR3 region has the DNA TGTGCCAGCAGGGGACACCTGAACACTGAAGCTTTCTTT.

The chain recombines TRBV4-3 with TRBJ2-3; perhaps TRBD1 as D (5 bases). Germline lookup yields CDR1 LGHNA and CDR2 YSLEER. The V and J ends lost 0 bases and 4 bases respectively, with 20 bases between them. CDR3 length equals 18 residues. The CDR3 bases are TGCGCCAGCAGCCAAGATAGGGGCCGGCCTCTAATCGCAGATACGCAGTATTTT. This sequence encodes CASSQDRGRPLIADTQYF.

The rearrangement joins TRBV9 to TRBJ2-2; TRBD2 matches 8 bases. CDR1 is SGDLS, CDR2 YYNGEE, per germline. The CDR3 is 15 amino acids. V gave up 0 bases and J gave up 5 bases; unmatched junction bases: 3. CDR3 bases: TGTGCCAGCAGCGTAGATAGCGGGGTTACCGGGGAGCTGTTTTTT. Its translation: CASSVDSGVTGELFF.

CDR3 in amino acids: CATRQGAAGANVLTF. The DNA of the CDR3 is TGTGCCACCCGACAGGGTGCGGCTGGGGCCAACGTCCTGACTTTC. V is TRBV5-4 and J is TRBJ2-6; 7 bases line up with TRBD1. The CDR3 is 15 residues long. V was pared by 9 bases and J by 2 bases, with 8 bases of the junction left unmatched. Germline CDR1 reads SGHNT; CDR2 reads YYREEE (reference sequence). Full variable domain (rest looked up from reference TRBV5-4 and TRBJ2-6): ETGVTQSPTHLIKTRGQQVTLRCSSQSGHNTVSWYQQALGQGPQFIFQYYREEENGRGNFPPRFSGLQFPNYSSELNVNALELDDSALYLCATRQGAAGANVLTFGAGSRLTVL.

This clone was detected a few times. The chain recombines TRBV6-5 with TRBJ2-7, with 7 bases identical to TRBD1. The CDR3 has 14 amino acids. Trimming cost V 6 bases and J 2 bases; bases outside gene matches: 7. Germline V CDR1 and CDR2: MNHEY, SVGAGI. The CDR3 loop reads CASSHGGQTYEQYF. Here the CDR3 DNA reads TGTGCCAGCAGCCATGGGGGACAGACCTACGAGCAGTACTTC.

This sequence joins TRBV5-6 and TRBJ2-7, with 9 bases identical to TRBD1. CDR1 is SGHDT and CDR2 is YYEEEE in the germline V gene. The CDR3 is 13 amino acids. With V trimmed by 5 bases and J by 4 bases, 4 bases remained unmatched. The DNA for the CDR3 is TGTGCCAGCAGGGCCGGGACAGGGTACGAGCAGTACTTC. Translating gives CASRAGTGYEQYF.

The chain joins TRBV18 to TRBJ2-1, with D maybe TRBD1 (6 bases). Germline V lookup: CDR1 KGHSH, CDR2 LQKENI. CDR3 length: 15 residues. Between the trimmed V and J ends, which lost 0 bases and 2 bases, there was a span of 8 bases. CDR3 coding DNA: TGTGCCAGCTCACCACCGGGGGCCACCTACAATGAGCAGTTCTTC. Its translation is CASSPPGATYNEQFF. The full variable domain, completed using reference TRBV18 and TRBJ2-1, is NAGVMQNPRHLVRRRGQEARLRCSPMKGHSHVYWYRQLPEEGLKFMVYLQKENIIDESGMPKERFSAEFPKEGPSILRIQQVVRGDSAAYFCASSPPGATYNEQFFGPGTRLTVL.

J is TRBJ2-4 and V is TRBV7-2, with a tentative D call TRBD1 (5 bases). The V end was cut by 2 bases, the J end by 5 bases, with 13 bases between. In germline, CDR1 is SGHTA, CDR2 FQGNSA. This CDR3 spans 15 amino acids. The CDR3 nucleotides read TGTGCCAGCAGCTTATCGGCAGGGCTCGAAAACATTCAGTACTTC. It encodes CASSLSAGLENIQYF. The variable domain in full, completed from reference TRBV7-2 and TRBJ2-4, reads GAGVSQSPSNKVTEKGKDVELRCDPISGHTALYWYRQSLGQGLEFLIYFQGNSAPDKSGLPSDRFSAERTGGSVSTLTIQRTQQEDSAVYLCASSLSAGLENIQYFGAGTRLSVL.

The chain employs TRBV29-1 and TRBJ1-1; maybe TRBD1 (6 bases). CDR1 and CDR2 from the germline V gene are SQVTM and ANQGSEA. Trimming pared 3 bases from V and 1 base from J, leaving 12 bases between. This CDR3 is built from 14 residues. CDR3 sequence reads: CSVDRGRENTEAFF. The CDR3 region has the DNA TGCAGCGTTGACAGGGGCCGTGAGAACACTGAAGCTTTCTTT.

The chain employs TRBV24-1 and TRBJ1-2, with D possibly being TRBD1 (5 bases). The CDR3 sequence is 12 residues long. Trimming cost V 4 bases and J 6 bases, with 8 bases left between them. CDR1 and CDR2 from the germline V gene are KGHDR and SFDVKD. The CDR3 reads CATSDRTNGYTF. CDR3 in DNA: TGTGCCACCAGTGACCGGACAAATGGCTACACCTTC.

This clone was detected once. This chain connects TRBV30 to TRBJ2-7; 8 bases are shared with TRBD1. Germline CDR1 and CDR2: GTSNPN and SVGIG (reference sequence). The CDR3 has 13 amino acids. V lost 1 base, J lost 5 bases, and 4 bases stayed unmatched. The DNA of the CDR3 is TGTGCCTGGAGTGAAAGACAGGGGAACGAGCAGTACTTC. Translation gives CAWSERQGNEQYF.

The rearrangement uses TRBV2 and TRBJ2-2; 10 nucleotides line up with TRBD1. Germline CDR1 and CDR2: SNHLY and FYNNEI. The CDR3 is 14 residues long. The V and J ends lost 9 bases and 5 bases, in that order; junction bases with no gene match: 6. The CDR3 sequence is CASEPGQGTGELFF. DNA for the CDR3: TGTGCCAGTGAACCGGGACAGGGGACCGGGGAGCTGTTTTTT. The full variable domain, in which reference TRBV2 and TRBJ2-2 provide the parts outside the CDR3, is EPEVTQTPSHQVTQMGQEVILRCVPISNHLYFYWYRQILGQKVEFLVSFYNNEISEKSEIFDDQFSVERPDGSNFTLKIRSTKLEDSAMYFCASEPGQGTGELFFGEGSRLTVL.

This chain uses TRBV5-4 with TRBJ2-5, with 8 bases fitting TRBD2. Germline V gene lookup returns CDR1 SGHNT and CDR2 YYREEE (reference sequence). The CDR3 is 18 amino acids. Germline trimming cut 4 bases from V and 5 bases from J; bases unmatched to any gene: 19. Here the CDR3 reads CASSAGRQRGGLGETQYF. The CDR3 DNA follows: TGTGCCAGCAGCGCAGGGCGCCAACGGGGGGGCCTCGGGGAGACCCAGTACTTC.

The chain links TRBV9 to TRBJ1-2; D might be TRBD1 (5 bases). The CDR3 runs 16 residues. Looked up from germline, CDR1 is SGDLS and CDR2 is YYNGEE. The V and J ends lost 0 bases and 4 bases respectively, with 16 bases between them. The CDR3 bases are TGTGCCAGCAGCGTAGAGTACAGGCCGACCCCCTATGGCTACACCTTC. Residues: CASSVEYRPTPYGYTF.

This chain joins TRBV27 and TRBJ2-7, with 7 positions matching TRBD2. V shed 3 bases and J 4 bases; nucleotides not matched to a gene: 6. Germline CDR1 MNHEY, CDR2 SMNVEV (reference sequence). CDR3 length: 14 residues. CDR3: CASSFVGGSYEQYF. The CDR3 region has the DNA TGTGCCAGCAGTTTTGTTGGCGGGAGTTACGAGCAGTACTTC.

The chain carries TRBV5-1 and TRBJ1-4; D uncertain. CDR3 length equals 14 residues. Germline loops: CDR1 SGHRS, CDR2 YFSETQ. V lost 6 bases and J lost 1, with 10 bases in between. For the CDR3, the DNA is TGCGCCAGCAAGGAGAGGGAAACTAATGAAAAACTGTTTTTT. Protein product: CASKERETNEKLFF.

This rearrangement joins TRBV3-1 (or the pseudogene TRBV3-2) to TRBJ2-1, with a tentative D call TRBD1 (6 bases). This CDR3 region has 13 residues. The germline V gene has CDR1 LGHDT and CDR2 YNNKEL (reference sequence). Trimming removed 4 bases from V and 5 bases from J, with 9 bases in between. This chain's CDR3 is CASSLRQDNEQFF. CDR3 nucleotides: TGTGCCAGCAGCCTTCGACAGGACAATGAGCAGTTCTTC.

The V gene is TRBV19, the J gene TRBJ1-1; weak D call: TRBD1 (6 bases). The CDR3 is 14 amino acids. In germline, CDR1 is LNHDA, CDR2 SQIVND (reference sequence). V lost 5 bases and J lost 0, with 10 bases in between. The CDR3 loop reads CASSVTGLNTEAFF. In nucleotides, the CDR3 is TGTGCCAGTAGTGTTACAGGGTTGAACACTGAAGCTTTCTTT.

V is TRBV5-1 and J is TRBJ2-4; 14 nucleotides align to TRBD2. V was pared by 5 bases and J by 8 bases, with 12 bases of the junction left unmatched. This CDR3 contains 17 residues. Looked up from germline, CDR1 is SGHRS and CDR2 is YFSETQ. CDR3 in amino acids: CASSWIGTSGGGDIQYF. The DNA for the CDR3 is TGCGCCAGCAGTTGGATTGGGACTAGCGGGGGCGGGGACATTCAGTACTTC.

The chain couples TRBV28 to TRBJ1-2; TRBD1 matches 7 bases. The J segment lost 4 bases and the V segment lost 6 bases, leaving 5 bases of the junction unmatched. Germline lookup yields CDR1 MDHEN and CDR2 SYDVKM. CDR3 length: 13 residues. The CDR3 DNA reads TGTGCCAGCAGCCTCAGGGGGGCCTATGGCTACACCTTC. This encodes CASSLRGAYGYTF.

This rearrangement joins TRBV3-1 (or the pseudogene TRBV3-2) to TRBJ2-1; the D gene is possibly TRBD1 (7 bases). Trimming stripped 4 bases from V and 7 bases from J, with 26 bases between. The CDR3 is made up of 18 amino acids. Germline-derived CDR1 and CDR2 are LGHDT and YNNKEL (reference sequence). The CDR3 region has the DNA TGTGCCAGCAGCCCTACCCCTGGACAGGAGGGTTGGCAGAATGAGCAGTTCTTC. Translating gives CASSPTPGQEGWQNEQFF.

A note on this clone: Additional DNA sequences in this sample encode the identical CDR3. The chain carries TRBV12-3 or TRBV12-4 and TRBJ2-7; tentatively, D is TRBD2 (6 bases). V lost 0 bases and J lost 3, with 6 bases in between. There are 13 residues in the CDR3. The CDR3 loop reads CASSLAGGYEQYF. The CDR3, as DNA: TGTGCCAGCAGTTTAGCGGGGGGCTACGAGCAGTACTTC.